Presented here are 4 T cell receptor beta chains from one specimen sequenced in a study of identifying expanded T cells in peripheral blood (dated by TCRdb to about 2019). Preparation of the library involved the immunoSEQ multiplex PCR assay. TCRdb's version of the immuneACCESS table is confined to in-frame rearrangements and falls short of the full clone set. An unresolved V gene accounts for under half of the shortfall where checked; the remainder is of unknown origin. Counted in this sample were under 95,000 clones; 89% of them appeared once. The top ten hold 2.5% to 3% of the sample. The sequenced sample consisted of blood. All receptors come from a person between 18 and 75 years old in good health.

Remarks on this clone: This same CDR3 is encoded by further DNA sequences in the sample. V usage is TRBV5-4 and J usage is TRBJ2-3; TRBD2 matches at 8 bases. The CDR3 loop spans 16 amino acids. Trimming cost V 3 bases and J 6 bases; bases outside gene matches: 12. Germline loops: CDR1 SGHNT, CDR2 YYREEE (reference sequence). Here the CDR3 DNA reads TGTGCCAGCAGCTACACGGGACTAGTAAAAGGGGATACGCAGTATTTT. As protein: CASSYTGLVKGDTQYF.

This chain links TRBV6-5 with TRBJ2-5; 9 positions match TRBD2. The length of the CDR3 is 15 residues. Germline V CDR1 and CDR2: MNHEY, SVGAGI. The ends lost 4 bases at V and 3 bases at J; junction bases unmatched: 6. The DNA for the CDR3 is TGTGCCAGCAGTTCCCCTAGCGGGGAGGAAGAGACCCAGTACTTC. Translating it yields CASSSPSGEEETQYF.

V gene TRBV28 combines with J gene TRBJ1-3, with a possible D match to TRBD1 (5 bases). The V gene lost 1 base and the J gene lost 5 bases, with 12 bases spanning the gap. Germline assignment: CDR1 MDHEN and CDR2 SYDVKM. The CDR3 is 15 amino acids. In DNA, the CDR3 is TGTGCCAGCAGTTTATATTCAGGGCGTAGAAACACCATATATTTT. Protein: CASSLYSGRRNTIYF.

The chain carries TRBV6-5 and TRBJ1-5; D gene unclear. Trimming removed 5 bases at V and 4 bases at J, with 12 bases between. Germline V gene lookup returns CDR1 MNHEY and CDR2 SVGAGI. The CDR3 has 14 residues. The CDR3 here is CASSRINQNQPQHF. CDR3 nucleotide sequence: TGTGCCAGCAGTCGGATTAATCAGAATCAGCCCCAGCATTTT.